The rows below give T cell receptor beta chains drawn from one sample of a study of T cell responses to AZD1222 COVID-19 vaccine. Produced via immunoSEQ multiplex PCR; TCRdb's table is partial and in-frame only. The sample includes some 88,000 clones, just over 90% of them seen just once. Sequenced material: peripheral blood, taken 28 days after the second AZD1222 dose. The origin of the receptors is an adult who received the AZD1222 COVID-19 vaccine. Each CDR3 is given with its conserved first and last residue. Fields, in order: clone size, V gene, J gene, D gene, CDR3 DNA, CDR3 protein. A D gene is named only where the DNA matches it firmly. The listing skips clone size in some rows; elsewhere it reads once, few, many or a size class.

size: .; V: TRBV19; J: TRBJ1-1; D: TRBD1; DNA: TGTGCCAGTAGTATGGGGCCCGGACAGGGGGCAGCTGAAGCTTTCTTT; CDR3: CASSMGPGQGAAEAFF
size: .; V: TRBV7-9; J: TRBJ1-4; D: .; DNA: TGTGCCAGCAGCTTAGCCTCCGGGACGGTTGAAAAACTGTTTTTT; CDR3: CASSLASGTVEKLFF
size: .; V: TRBV29-1; J: TRBJ1-1; D: TRBD1; DNA: TGCAGCGACCTAGGGACAGGGGAAAAGGCCACTGAAGCTTTCTTT; CDR3: CSDLGTGEKATEAFF
size: .; V: TRBV5-1; J: TRBJ2-7; D: .; DNA: TGCGCCAGCAGCTTGATCCCTGGCAAATACGAGCAGTACTTC; CDR3: CASSLIPGKYEQYF
size: .; V: TRBV25-1; J: TRBJ1-1; D: .; DNA: TGTGCCAGCAGTGAATCAGGACTGTCTGAAGCTTTCTTT; CDR3: CASSESGLSEAFF
size: .; V: TRBV19; J: TRBJ1-6; D: TRBD1; DNA: TGTGCCAGTAGTATAACAGGGGGTCAATCACCCCTCCACTTT; CDR3: CASSITGGQSPLHF
size: .; V: TRBV19; J: TRBJ1-2; D: .; DNA: TGTGCCAGTAGTATTCGGGGGGACTATGGCTACACCTTC; CDR3: CASSIRGDYGYTF
size: .; V: TRBV27; J: TRBJ1-2; D: .; DNA: TGTGCCAGCAGTCTCAGTCTCAGGACAACCAACTATGGCTACACCTTC; CDR3: CASSLSLRTTNYGYTF
size: .; V: TRBV7-6; J: TRBJ1-5; D: .; DNA: TGTGCCAGCAGCTTAGCGGTCGATCAGCCCCAGCATTTT; CDR3: CASSLAVDQPQHF
size: .; V: TRBV7-7; J: TRBJ2-7; D: .; DNA: TGTGCTAGCAGCCCTTCGACGGGAACCTACGAGCAGTACTTC; CDR3: CASSPSTGTYEQYF
size: .; V: TRBV10-2; J: TRBJ2-2; D: TRBD2; DNA: TGCGCCAGCAGAAGAACTAGCGGGGGGCTTACGAACACCGGGGAGCTGTTTTTT; CDR3: CASRRTSGGLTNTGELFF
size: .; V: TRBV18; J: TRBJ1-6; D: .; DNA: TGTGCCAGCACCCAACAGGGATCTATTAATTCACCCCTCCACTTT; CDR3: CASTQQGSINSPLHF
size: few; V: TRBV12-3/TRBV12-4; J: TRBJ1-5; D: .; DNA: TGTGCCAGCAGCAAAAGAACCGTACCCCAGCATTTT; CDR3: CASSKRTVPQHF
size: .; V: TRBV20-1; J: TRBJ2-7; D: TRBD2; DNA: TGCAGTGCTAGTAAGGGGAGGGGCTACGAGCAGTACTTC; CDR3: CSASKGRGYEQYF
size: .; V: TRBV2; J: TRBJ1-1; D: TRBD1; DNA: TGTGCCAGCAGTTCCTACCAGGGGGCCTCTGAAGCTTTCTTT; CDR3: CASSSYQGASEAFF
size: few; V: TRBV28; J: TRBJ1-2; D: .; DNA: TGTGCCAGCAAAACGTCCGACAGAAACTATGGCTACACCTTC; CDR3: CASKTSDRNYGYTF
size: .; V: TRBV2; J: TRBJ2-7; D: TRBD1; DNA: TGTGCCAGCAGACTGACCGGGACAGGCGGCTCCTACGAGCAGTACTTC; CDR3: CASRLTGTGGSYEQYF
size: .; V: TRBV7-2; J: TRBJ2-1; D: TRBD2; DNA: TGTGCCAGCAGCTCGGGACTACTTCCCAATGAGCAGTTCTTC; CDR3: CASSSGLLPNEQFF
size: .; V: TRBV3-1/TRBV3-2; J: TRBJ1-2; D: .; DNA: TGTGCCAGCAGCCGCCAAGTCGGGGGGAGAACTATTGGCTACACCTTC; CDR3: CASSRQVGGRTIGYTF
size: .; V: TRBV9; J: TRBJ1-4; D: .; DNA: TGTGCCAGCACACGAGGGGGGGCGCGTGAAAAACTGTTTTTT; CDR3: CASTRGGAREKLFF
size: once; V: TRBV3-1/TRBV3-2; J: TRBJ1-2; D: .; DNA: TGTGCCAGCAGCCATCAAGGGAACGGCTACACCTTC; CDR3: CASSHQGNGYTF
size: .; V: TRBV6-5; J: TRBJ1-2; D: TRBD1; DNA: TGTGCCAGCAGACAGGCCCCGGGACAGGGTAATGGCTACACCTTC; CDR3: CASRQAPGQGNGYTF
size: .; V: TRBV28; J: TRBJ2-7; D: .; DNA: TGTGCCACCCAAGGGGGGGCCTACGAGCAGTACTTC; CDR3: CATQGGAYEQYF
size: few; V: TRBV19; J: TRBJ1-5; D: TRBD1; DNA: TGTGCCAGTAGTATAGTACAGGGGACCAATCAGCCCCAGCATTTT; CDR3: CASSIVQGTNQPQHF
size: .; V: TRBV27; J: TRBJ2-7; D: TRBD1; DNA: TGTGCCAGCAGTTCAGGGGGACAGGGAAACGACGAGCAGTACTTC; CDR3: CASSSGGQGNDEQYF
size: .; V: TRBV10-3; J: TRBJ2-3; D: .; DNA: TGTGCCATCAGTAGATATGAAGGGGGGAGCACAGATACGCAGTATTTT; CDR3: CAISRYEGGSTDTQYF
size: .; V: TRBV11-2; J: TRBJ1-3; D: .; DNA: TGTGCCAGCAGCTTAGACTACAGGAGTACTGGAAACACCATATATTTT; CDR3: CASSLDYRSTGNTIYF
size: .; V: TRBV25-1; J: TRBJ1-4; D: .; DNA: TGTGCCAGCAGTGTAGAGGGCGAAAAACTGTTTTTT; CDR3: CASSVEGEKLFF
size: once; V: TRBV19; J: TRBJ1-2; D: .; DNA: TGTGCCAGTAGTATAACCGGATATGGCTACACCTTC; CDR3: CASSITGYGYTF
size: .; V: TRBV20-1; J: TRBJ1-1; D: TRBD1; DNA: TGCAGTGCTAATGACAGGGTTACTGAAGCTTTCTTT; CDR3: CSANDRVTEAFF
size: .; V: TRBV7-2; J: TRBJ1-2; D: TRBD1; DNA: TGTGCCAGCAGCGTGGGACAGTGGAACTATGGCTACACCTTC; CDR3: CASSVGQWNYGYTF
size: .; V: TRBV2; J: TRBJ1-5; D: TRBD1; DNA: TGTGCCAGCAGACCAGGGGGGGGTAGCAATCAGCCCCAGCATTTT; CDR3: CASRPGGGSNQPQHF
size: .; V: TRBV6-5; J: TRBJ2-3; D: .; DNA: TGTGCCTCCCGCTTGGGGACTAGCACAGATACGCAGTATTTT; CDR3: CASRLGTSTDTQYF
size: .; V: TRBV4-3; J: TRBJ1-1; D: .; DNA: TGCGCCAGCAGCCAAGATGTCGGAGGGGGAGCGACGAAGACTGAAGCTTTCTTT; CDR3: CASSQDVGGGATKTEAFF
size: .; V: TRBV7-9; J: TRBJ2-7; D: TRBD1; DNA: TGTGCCAGCAGCTGGACAGGGAGTTCCTACGAGCAGTACTTC; CDR3: CASSWTGSSYEQYF
size: .; V: TRBV18; J: TRBJ1-1; D: .; DNA: TGTGCCAGCTCACCATCGGTGCAGGTCGACACTGAAGCTTTCTTT; CDR3: CASSPSVQVDTEAFF
size: .; V: TRBV18; J: TRBJ2-2; D: TRBD1; DNA: TGTGCCAGCTCACCAGGACAGGGCAACACCGGGGAGCTGTTTTTT; CDR3: CASSPGQGNTGELFF
size: .; V: TRBV14; J: TRBJ1-3; D: .; DNA: TGTGCCAGCAGCCAAGATCGTCCAGGGATCCGAGGAAACACCATATATTTT; CDR3: CASSQDRPGIRGNTIYF
size: .; V: TRBV5-1; J: TRBJ1-6; D: .; DNA: TGCGCCAGCAGCTTGAGAGCAGCTGGGGATAATTCACCCCTCCACTTT; CDR3: CASSLRAAGDNSPLHF
size: .; V: TRBV9; J: TRBJ1-4; D: .; DNA: TGTGCCAGCAGCCCCCGTAGCGGGGGCTTTAATGAAAAACTGTTTTTT; CDR3: CASSPRSGGFNEKLFF
size: .; V: TRBV7-9; J: TRBJ1-5; D: .; DNA: TGTGCCAGCAGCTCAGGGACCTCTAGCAATCAGCCCCAGCATTTT; CDR3: CASSSGTSSNQPQHF
size: .; V: TRBV28; J: TRBJ1-6; D: TRBD1; DNA: TGTGCCAGCAGTGCCGACAGGGGGCTATCCTATAATTCACCCCTCCACTTT; CDR3: CASSADRGLSYNSPLHF
size: .; V: TRBV11-3; J: TRBJ2-7; D: .; DNA: TGTGCCAGCAGCTTATGGCAGGACAGCGAGCAGTACTTC; CDR3: CASSLWQDSEQYF
size: .; V: TRBV9; J: TRBJ2-7; D: .; DNA: TGTGCCAGCAGCGTAAGTGGAGACAGTCGTTACGAGCAGTACTTC; CDR3: CASSVSGDSRYEQYF
size: .; V: TRBV6-5; J: TRBJ2-1; D: .; DNA: TGTGCCAGCAGTTACCATCAAGCGGGTAGTAATGAGCAGTTCTTC; CDR3: CASSYHQAGSNEQFF
size: .; V: TRBV19; J: TRBJ1-6; D: .; DNA: TGTGCCAGTATGCGAGGCGGCTCCTATAATTCACCCCTCCACTTT; CDR3: CASMRGGSYNSPLHF
size: once; V: TRBV28; J: TRBJ1-1; D: .; DNA: TGTGCCAGCAGTACAGGGATGAACACTGAAGCTTTCTTT; CDR3: CASSTGMNTEAFF
size: .; V: TRBV21-1; J: TRBJ1-4; D: .; DNA: TGTGCCAGCAGCAAAGCCAGTCCCGGGACAGGGTTTGCAACTAATGAAAAACTGTTTTTT; CDR3: CASSKASPGTGFATNEKLFF
size: .; V: TRBV19; J: TRBJ2-7; D: .; DNA: TGTGCCAGTAGTATTATGGTGGGCTACGAGCAGTACTTC; CDR3: CASSIMVGYEQYF
size: .; V: TRBV5-5; J: TRBJ1-6; D: .; DNA: TGTGCCAGCAGCCCCAATACATATCAGGGGTATAATTCACCCCTCCACTTT; CDR3: CASSPNTYQGYNSPLHF
size: .; V: TRBV10-3; J: TRBJ1-2; D: TRBD1; DNA: TGTGCCATCAGTCGGACAGGGGATGGCTACACCTTC; CDR3: CAISRTGDGYTF
size: .; V: TRBV28; J: TRBJ1-1; D: .; DNA: TGTGCCAGCAGTTTAGTCGGCAGGGAAGCTTTCTTT; CDR3: CASSLVGREAFF
size: .; V: TRBV29-1; J: TRBJ1-2; D: TRBD1; DNA: TGCAGCTCCCCCGTGGAGGGCAGGGGGCATCTCGGCTATGGCTACACCTTC; CDR3: CSSPVEGRGHLGYGYTF
size: .; V: TRBV6-1; J: TRBJ1-1; D: TRBD1; DNA: TGTGCCAGCAGTGACCCCAGGACAGGATTCACTGAAGCTTTCTTT; CDR3: CASSDPRTGFTEAFF
size: .; V: TRBV19; J: TRBJ1-2; D: .; DNA: TGTGCCAGTACCAATACCCGAACGGGGGACGCTAACTATGGCTACACCTTC; CDR3: CASTNTRTGDANYGYTF
size: .; V: TRBV7-9; J: TRBJ1-1; D: TRBD1; DNA: TGTGCCAGCAGTCCAGCCAAGGGACAGGGTAACACTGAAGCTTTCTTT; CDR3: CASSPAKGQGNTEAFF
size: .; V: TRBV12-3/TRBV12-4; J: TRBJ1-2; D: .; DNA: TGTGCCAGCAGAGACGATTCCCTCTATGGCTACACCTTC; CDR3: CASRDDSLYGYTF